The sequence of this T cell receptor beta chain was determined in a study of naive and memory T cell subsets. The SP2 primer and nested alpha and beta constant region primers amplified ligated cDNA in four rounds. TCRdb reprocessed the UMI-ligation and nested PCR reads with MiXCR, giving one entry per CDR3 protein. In the table there are around 13,000 distinct CDR3 sequences, 4% to 6.5% of which are singletons. Ten or more counts support this clonotype. Germline CDR1 MNHEY, CDR2 SVGEGT. The CDR3 length is 14 residues. The ends were cut back, 7 bases at V and 0 bases at J, with 10 bases in the middle. Treatment in this sample: skin biopsy from PPD injection site in Mantoux-positive individual. TCR cDNA received a 3' ligated oligonucleotide that carried a UMI.

The sample consisted of skin, taken from a tuberculin skin test site. This TCR was recovered from an adult in good health. The J gene is TRBJ2-1, the V gene TRBV6-2 or TRBV6-3, with no clear D. Here the CDR3 DNA reads TGTGCCAGCACCCCCTTGGGCTCCTACAATGAGCAGTTCTTC. Translation: CASTPLGSYNEQFF.